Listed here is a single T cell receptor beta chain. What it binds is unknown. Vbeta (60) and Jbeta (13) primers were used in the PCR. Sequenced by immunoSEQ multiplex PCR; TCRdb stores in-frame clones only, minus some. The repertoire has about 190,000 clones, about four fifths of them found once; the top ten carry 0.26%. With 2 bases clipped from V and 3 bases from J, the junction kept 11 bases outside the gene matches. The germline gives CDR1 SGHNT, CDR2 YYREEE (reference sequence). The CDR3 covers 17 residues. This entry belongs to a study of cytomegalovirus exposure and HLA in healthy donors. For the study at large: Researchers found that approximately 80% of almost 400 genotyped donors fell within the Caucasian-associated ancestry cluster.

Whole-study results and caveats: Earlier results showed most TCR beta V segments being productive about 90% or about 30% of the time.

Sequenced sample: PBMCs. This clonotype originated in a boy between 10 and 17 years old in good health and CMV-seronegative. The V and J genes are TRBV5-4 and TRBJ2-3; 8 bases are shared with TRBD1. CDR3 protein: CASSLSLPRGRTDTQYF. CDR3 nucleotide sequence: TGTGCCAGCAGCTTATCCCTCCCCAGGGGGCGAACAGATACGCAGTATTTT.